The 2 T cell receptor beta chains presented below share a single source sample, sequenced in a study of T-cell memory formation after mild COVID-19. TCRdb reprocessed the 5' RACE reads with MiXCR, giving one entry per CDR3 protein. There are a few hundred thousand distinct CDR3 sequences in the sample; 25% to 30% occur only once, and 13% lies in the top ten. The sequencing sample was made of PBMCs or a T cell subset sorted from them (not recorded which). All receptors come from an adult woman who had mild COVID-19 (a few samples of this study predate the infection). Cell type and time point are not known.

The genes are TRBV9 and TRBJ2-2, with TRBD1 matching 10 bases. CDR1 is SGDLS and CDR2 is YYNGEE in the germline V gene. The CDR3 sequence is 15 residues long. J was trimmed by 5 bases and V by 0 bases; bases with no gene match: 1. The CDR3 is CASSVAGQGTGELFF. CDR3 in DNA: TGTGCCAGCAGCGTAGCGGGACAGGGGACCGGGGAGCTGTTTTTT.

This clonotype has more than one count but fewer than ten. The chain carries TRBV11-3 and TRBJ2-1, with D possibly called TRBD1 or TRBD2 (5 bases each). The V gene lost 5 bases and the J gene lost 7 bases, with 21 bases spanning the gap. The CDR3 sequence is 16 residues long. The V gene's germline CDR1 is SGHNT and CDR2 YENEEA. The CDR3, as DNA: TGTGCCAGCAGCCATCAACCCAGGGCGTCGGGAAATGAGCAGTTCTTC. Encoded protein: CASSHQPRASGNEQFF. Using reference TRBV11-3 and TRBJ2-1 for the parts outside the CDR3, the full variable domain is EAGVVQSPRYKIIEKKQPVAFWCNPISGHNTLYWYLQNLGQGPELLIRYENEEAVDDSQLPKDRFSAERLKGVDSTLKIQPAELGDSAVYLCASSHQPRASGNEQFFGPGTRLTVL.